Listed here are 28 T cell receptor beta chains from one sample, sequenced in a study of graft-versus-host responses after intestinal transplantation. Libraries were prepared by immunoSEQ multiplex PCR; TCRdb keeps only in-frame clonotypes and omits some of them. The sample includes about 57,000 clones, roughly 90% seen only once; the top ten take approximately 1.5%. This specimen consisted of PBMCs, obtained 26 days after transplant. These receptors were obtained from a human patient who received an intestinal transplant, so some T cells may come from the graft donor.

V usage is TRBV9 and J usage is TRBJ2-7; 8 bases are shared with TRBD1. This CDR3 contains 15 residues. The germline V gene encodes CDR1 SGDLS and CDR2 YYNGEE. V trimming: 0 bases; J trimming: 1 base; junction bases outside the gene matches: 3. CDR3 region: CASSVAGQGSYEQYF. In DNA, the CDR3 is TGTGCCAGCAGCGTAGCTGGACAGGGATCCTACGAGCAGTACTTC.

The chain has TRBV7-8 and TRBJ1-2, with TRBD1 identical over 7 bases. The CDR3 is made up of 16 amino acids. Germline CDR1 is SGHVS and CDR2 is FQNEAQ. The V and J ends lost 3 bases and 7 bases, in that order; junction bases with no gene match: 14. The DNA of the CDR3 is TGTGCCAGCAGCTTCGACCATAGACAGGGTTCTCTTGGCTACACCTTC. This encodes CASSFDHRQGSLGYTF.

The chain couples TRBV7-9 to TRBJ2-1; a possible D gene is TRBD1 (6 bases). The germline V gene has CDR1 SEHNR and CDR2 FQNEAQ (reference sequence). Trimming stripped 3 bases from V and 4 bases from J, with 13 bases between. The CDR3 runs to 15 residues. The CDR3 reads CASSLAQGTYNEQFF. CDR3 DNA: TGTGCCAGCAGCTTGGCACAGGGAACTTACAATGAGCAGTTCTTC.

V is TRBV2 and J is TRBJ2-1; tentative D call: TRBD1 (6 bases). Germline assignment: CDR1 SNHLY and CDR2 FYNNEI. This CDR3 has 15 amino acids. The V gene lost 4 bases and the J gene lost 5 bases, with 15 bases spanning the gap. CDR3 in DNA: TGTGCCAGCAGTGTCGAGGGGACATTTAACAATGAGCAGTTCTTC. Translating it yields CASSVEGTFNNEQFF.

V usage is TRBV4-1 and J usage is TRBJ2-3; TRBD1 might be the D (5 bases). This CDR3 has 15 residues. From germline, CDR1 is MGHRA and CDR2 YSYEKL. Trimming left V 4 bases short and J 1 base short, with 12 bases between. The CDR3 DNA is TGCGCCAGCAGCCCTGAAGGGGATGGCACAGATACGCAGTATTTT. Encoded protein: CASSPEGDGTDTQYF.

The CDR3 DNA reads as TGTGCCAGCAGCCACCCAGGGGAGAGCACTGAAGCTTTCTTT. It specifies CASSHPGESTEAFF. J is TRBJ1-1 and V is TRBV4-2; the D gene is possibly TRBD1 (6 bases). CDR1 and CDR2 from the germline V gene are LGHNA and YNFKEQ. V shed 3 bases and J shed 4 bases, with 12 bases lying between them. CDR3 length: 14 residues.

This clone was seen a single time. The V gene is TRBV7-9, the J gene TRBJ2-2, with 8 bases lining up with TRBD2. V lost 1 base to trimming and J lost 4 bases; unmatched junction nucleotides: 2. CDR3 length: 15 residues. Per germline, CDR1 SEHNR and CDR2 FQNEAQ (reference sequence). CDR3 sequence: CASSLVAGLTGELFF. The CDR3 DNA reads as TGTGCCAGCAGCTTAGTAGCGGGGCTCACCGGGGAGCTGTTTTTT. Together with reference TRBV7-9 and TRBJ2-2, the CDR3 gives the full variable domain: DTGVSQNPRHKITKRGQNVTFRCDPISEHNRLYWYRQTLGQGPEFLTYFQNEAQLEKSRLLSDRFSAERPKGSFSTLEIQRTEQGDSAMYLCASSLVAGLTGELFFGEGSRLTVL.

DNA for the CDR3: TGTGCCAGCGGCAACCGGGACAGCCACTACGAGCAGTACTTC. It encodes CASGNRDSHYEQYF. V and J are TRBV2 and TRBJ2-7; 7 positions agree with TRBD1. Germline loops: CDR1 SNHLY, CDR2 FYNNEI. The V and J ends lost 8 bases and 3 bases, in that order; junction bases with no gene match: 10. CDR3 size: 14 residues.

The chain has TRBV28 and TRBJ2-7, with D possibly matching TRBD1 (5 bases). From germline, CDR1 is MDHEN and CDR2 SYDVKM. This CDR3 comprises 14 residues. V lost 6 bases, J lost 3 bases, and 15 bases lay in between. The chain's CDR3 is CASSPVGRGYEQYV. CDR3 DNA sequence: TGTGCCAGCAGCCCCGTGGGAAGGGGCTACGAGCAGTACGTC.

The chain couples TRBV9 to TRBJ2-7; D is possibly TRBD2 (6 bases). This CDR3 is built from 15 residues. Looked up from germline, CDR1 is SGDLS and CDR2 is YYNGEE. V gave up 2 bases and J gave up 5 bases, with 17 bases separating them. CDR3 sequence (DNA): TGTGCCAGCAGCGTTCGAGGTCGCGGGGAGGACGAGCAGTACTTC. It yields the protein CASSVRGRGEDEQYF.

The chain links TRBV19 to TRBJ2-1, with D possibly TRBD1 on 5 matching bases. The CDR3 covers 16 residues. Germline V gene data show CDR1 as LNHDA and CDR2 as SQIVND (reference sequence). V lost 3 bases and J lost 2, with 14 bases in between. This CDR3 reads CASSINRPSPYNEQFF. CDR3 DNA: TGTGCCAGTAGTATTAACAGGCCTTCACCCTACAATGAGCAGTTCTTC.

The chain joins TRBV6-6 to TRBJ2-7, with a possible D match to TRBD1 (5 bases). CDR1 is MNHNY, CDR2 SVGAGI, per germline (reference sequence). V gave up 7 bases and J gave up 3 bases, with 7 bases separating them. This CDR3 comprises 11 residues. The CDR3 reads CASNTGYEQYF. DNA of the CDR3: TGTGCCAGCAACACAGGCTACGAGCAGTACTTC.

V is TRBV27 and J is TRBJ2-7; tentative D call: TRBD1 (6 bases). Looked up from germline, CDR1 is MNHEY and CDR2 is SMNVEV (reference sequence). This CDR3 spans 14 amino acids. Between the trimmed V and J ends, which lost 2 bases and 6 bases, there was a span of 14 bases. CDR3 DNA sequence: TGTGCCAGCAGTTTAGGTTACGGACAGCTCGAGCAGTACGTC. Its translation: CASSLGYGQLEQYV.

J is TRBJ1-4 and V is TRBV6-6; D gene unclear. V was clipped by 5 bases and J by 4 bases, with 14 bases between them. Germline V CDR1 and CDR2: MNHNY, SVGAGI (reference sequence). The length of the CDR3 is 15 residues. The CDR3 region has the DNA TGTGCCAGCAGTCAACAGTCCCCCTTTAATGAAAAACTGTTTTTT. This codes for CASSQQSPFNEKLFF.

This chain uses TRBV29-1 with TRBJ1-3; D remains unclear. This CDR3 spans 14 amino acids. Trimming cost V 2 bases and J 6 bases, with 14 bases left between them. The V gene's germline CDR1 is SQVTM and CDR2 ANQGSEA. In nucleotides, the CDR3 is TGCAGCGTTGAACCGGTGGGAGAGGAAAACACCATATATTTT. This sequence encodes CSVEPVGEENTIYF.

The chain has TRBV6-1 and TRBJ2-7, with TRBD2 identical over 7 bases. The V gene end was trimmed by 8 bases and the J gene end by 3 bases; junction bases not matched to a gene: 7. The CDR3 contains 13 residues. Looked up from germline, CDR1 is MNHNS and CDR2 is SASEGT. The CDR3 protein is CASEAGSRYEQYV. The CDR3 region has the DNA TGTGCCAGCGAAGCGGGGTCACGCTACGAGCAGTACGTC.

This chain connects TRBV27 to TRBJ2-5; possibly TRBD2 for D (7 bases). Germline CDR1 MNHEY, CDR2 SMNVEV (reference sequence). The CDR3 covers 14 residues. The V end was cut by 8 bases, the J end by 5 bases, with 18 bases between. CDR3: CASSLRGAVETQYF. The CDR3 nucleotides are TGTGCCAGCTCCCTCCGGGGGGCGGTGGAGACCCAGTACTTC.

The chain recombines TRBV6-6 with TRBJ1-2, with D perhaps matching TRBD1 (5 bases). The length of the CDR3 is 15 residues. Germline V gene sequence: CDR1 MNHNY, CDR2 SVGAGI (reference sequence). V was pared by 1 base and J by 1 base, with 10 bases between. The CDR3 loop reads CASSYLAGLNYGYTF. The CDR3 nucleotides read TGTGCCAGCAGTTACTTGGCAGGGCTTAACTATGGCTACACCTTC.

This chain uses TRBV19 with TRBJ1-2; possible D gene TRBD1, 6 bases. This CDR3 has 13 amino acids. The ends were cut back, 2 bases at V and 5 bases at J, with 9 bases in the middle. CDR1 is LNHDA, CDR2 SQIVND, per germline (reference sequence). The CDR3 nucleotides are TGTGCCAGTAGTATAAGGGGGTTTTATGGCTACACCTTC. Translated, it gives CASSIRGFYGYTF.

The chain employs TRBV28 and TRBJ1-5, with D unresolved. Trimming left V 3 bases short and J 3 bases short, with 3 bases between. This CDR3 spans 12 amino acids. Germline V CDR1 and CDR2: MDHEN, SYDVKM. The DNA for the CDR3 is TGTGCCAGCAGTTTCTCCAATCAGCCCCAGCATTTT. This translates into CASSFSNQPQHF.

This rearrangement joins TRBV14 to TRBJ2-7; 10 bases are a match to TRBD2. The CDR3 spans 13 residues. The junction had 1 base not matched to a gene; V was cut back by 4 bases and J by 4 bases. Germline V gene sequence: CDR1 SGHDN, CDR2 FVKESK. CDR3 nucleotide sequence: TGTGCCAGCAGCCGGACTAGCGGTTACGAGCAGTACTTC. It codes for CASSRTSGYEQYF.

The V gene is TRBV7-2, the J gene TRBJ1-1, with 8 bases lining up with TRBD1. Trimming took 3 bases from V and 3 from J; bases not matched to a gene: 6. This CDR3 region has 15 residues. Germline loops: CDR1 SGHTA, CDR2 FQGNSA. CDR3: CASSFDRGGYTEAFF. CDR3 nucleotide sequence: TGTGCCAGCAGCTTCGACAGGGGAGGGTACACTGAAGCTTTCTTT. The whole variable domain, remainder taken from reference TRBV7-2 and TRBJ1-1, is GAGVSQSPSNKVTEKGKDVELRCDPISGHTALYWYRQSLGQGLEFLIYFQGNSAPDKSGLPSDRFSAERTGGSVSTLTIQRTQQEDSAVYLCASSFDRGGYTEAFFGQGTRLTVV.

The CDR3 bases are TGTGCCAGCAGCGTACCGGGACTAGCGGGGGGGCGCGAGACCCAGTACTTC. This gives the protein CASSVPGLAGGRETQYF. The chain couples TRBV5-4 to TRBJ2-5; 16 bases match TRBD2. The CDR3 has 17 amino acids. Trimming removed 4 bases from V and 5 bases from J; junction bases left unmatched: 8. CDR1 SGHNT and CDR2 YYREEE come from the germline V gene (reference sequence). Filled out from reference TRBV5-4 and TRBJ2-5, the complete variable domain reads ETGVTQSPTHLIKTRGQQVTLRCSSQSGHNTVSWYQQALGQGPQFIFQYYREEENGRGNFPPRFSGLQFPNYSSELNVNALELDDSALYLCASSVPGLAGGRETQYFGPGTRLLVL.

The chain recombines TRBV29-1 with TRBJ2-7, with a weak D call TRBD2 (6 bases). CDR1 is SQVTM and CDR2 is ANQGSEA in the germline V gene. The ends were cut back, 4 bases at V and 1 base at J, with 11 bases in the middle. The CDR3 loop spans 13 amino acids. The DNA for the CDR3 is TGCAGCGTTGGTGGCGGGGATTCCTACGAGCAGTACTTC. Protein product: CSVGGGDSYEQYF.

This clone has just a few counts. The chain employs TRBV5-1 and TRBJ2-7; a weak D match, TRBD1 (5 bases). Trimming shortened V by 4 bases and J by 5 bases, and 19 bases separated the two germline ends. From germline, CDR1 is SGHRS and CDR2 YFSETQ. The CDR3 sequence is 15 residues long. The CDR3 bases are TGCGCCAGCAGCCCAATGGACACGTTAAAGGACGAGCAGTACTTC. Residues: CASSPMDTLKDEQYF.

The table lists this clone with a count of one. The chain links TRBV29-1 to TRBJ2-1; no firm D call. The V and J ends lost 6 bases and 10 bases respectively, with 16 bases between them. Per the germline V gene, CDR1 is SQVTM and CDR2 is ANQGSEA. The length of the CDR3 is 12 residues. CDR3 nucleotides: TGCAGCGTCAAAACGGGTGTGTCCGAGCAGTTCTTC. Protein sequence: CSVKTGVSEQFF.

The chain recombines TRBV28 with TRBJ2-1, with a weak D call TRBD2 (5 bases). Trimming took off 3 bases at V and 8 bases at J, with 8 bases between the two ends. This CDR3 has 12 amino acids. CDR1 is MDHEN, CDR2 SYDVKM, per germline. For the CDR3, the DNA is TGTGCCAGCAGTTTTGTGCGGGATGAGCAGTTCTTC. This translates into CASSFVRDEQFF. Supplemented by reference TRBV28 and TRBJ2-1, the full variable domain reads DVKVTQSSRYLVKRTGEKVFLECVQDMDHENMFWYRQDPGLGLRLIYFSYDVKMKEKGDIPEGYSVSREKKERFSLILESASTNQTSMYLCASSFVRDEQFFGPGTRLTVL.

The chain uses TRBV5-6 and TRBJ2-1; a possible D gene is TRBD2 (5 bases). Germline CDR1 reads SGHDT; CDR2 reads YYEEEE. This CDR3 region has 16 residues. The V end was cut by 2 bases, the J end by 6 bases, with 18 bases between. CDR3 sequence reads: CASSFFGLRSPNEQFF. CDR3 DNA: TGTGCCAGCAGCTTTTTCGGACTGCGGTCCCCCAATGAGCAGTTCTTC.